These T cell receptor beta chains were read from a single sample in a study of blood T cell repertoires in COVID-19. Measured with immunoSEQ multiplex PCR; TCRdb has only the in-frame clones, and not every one. The data hold approximately 280,000 clones, with around 84% observed a single time. Sequenced material: PBMCs or T cells enriched from blood (not recorded which). All receptors come from a man aged 40-50 years who had been exposed to COVID-19. CDR3s leave out the opening cysteine and the closing phenylalanine or tryptophan. The order of the fields is CDR3 protein, J gene, V gene, D gene. A D gene is named only where the DNA matches it firmly.

ASSLVAGTEAF	TRBJ1-1	TRBV12-3/TRBV12-4	.
ASSQDRKVAF	TRBJ1-1	TRBV3-1/TRBV3-2	.
SVEARVGQPQH	TRBJ1-5	TRBV29-1	.
ASSSPGSEQF	TRBJ2-1	TRBV7-9	.
ASTQSGDTIY	TRBJ1-3	TRBV28	.
ASSLESSYNEQF	TRBJ2-1	TRBV11-2	.
ASSPLHRTTDTQY	TRBJ2-3	TRBV18	.
ASSLAGRGTDTQY	TRBJ2-3	TRBV5-1	TRBD2
ASSPPRGYEQY	TRBJ2-7	TRBV18	TRBD1
ASSLFRGTYEQY	TRBJ2-7	TRBV7-3	.
ASSLGPHYEKLF	TRBJ1-4	TRBV27	.
ASSIFPGGGETQY	TRBJ2-5	TRBV19	TRBD2
ASSPTSGTPGGYT	TRBJ1-2	TRBV5-5	.
ASSFGETQY	TRBJ2-5	TRBV5-1	.
ASSLAGMGQPQH	TRBJ1-5	TRBV27	.
ASQPPLLAGNVSFGTDTQY	TRBJ2-3	TRBV2	TRBD2
AWSVQGIYGYT	TRBJ1-2	TRBV30	.
ASSPLLAGGLGGELF	TRBJ2-2	TRBV11-2	TRBD2
ASSQLMGGYLADTQY	TRBJ2-3	TRBV5-6	TRBD2
ASSWGGRTGVSSGANVLT	TRBJ2-6	TRBV27	TRBD1
ASTPSLGGGMYEQY	TRBJ2-7	TRBV7-6	.
ASSDLYNSPLH	TRBJ1-6	TRBV25-1	.
ASSLSSYNEQF	TRBJ2-1	TRBV7-9	.
ASADAGGWNEQY	TRBJ2-7	TRBV2	TRBD1
ASSLGHLSSYEQY	TRBJ2-7	TRBV6-5	.
ASSRTSEGVYGNTIY	TRBJ1-3	TRBV4-1	.
AWRDRGYT	TRBJ1-2	TRBV30	.
ASSGTGTGGRYEQY	TRBJ2-7	TRBV7-6	TRBD1
ASSVVEFGSYNEQF	TRBJ2-1	TRBV9	.
ASSPVAGGPYEQY	TRBJ2-7	TRBV13	TRBD2
ASSRGLAGVLTDTQY	TRBJ2-3	TRBV3-1/TRBV3-2	TRBD2
ASSLGRGRSSEQY	TRBJ2-7	TRBV7-6	.
ASLRGANTGELF	TRBJ2-2	TRBV28	.
ASRLDTDSNPHYSNQPQH	TRBJ1-5	TRBV12-2	.
ASSQGPYEQY	TRBJ2-7	TRBV3-1/TRBV3-2	.
ASRGDSDTGELF	TRBJ2-2	TRBV2	TRBD1
ASSVEGGPSNEQF	TRBJ2-1	TRBV9	TRBD1
ASRAGQATNEKLF	TRBJ1-4	TRBV30	.
ASSLGDRGLYGEAF	TRBJ1-1	TRBV5-5	TRBD1
ASSLTRSSYNEQF	TRBJ2-1	TRBV19	.
ATAIGFSLHNEQF	TRBJ2-1	TRBV19	.
ASSHTGTRMYTEAF	TRBJ1-1	TRBV7-8	.
ASIGRDRGRVAF	TRBJ1-1	TRBV6-5	TRBD1
AISESASGRQTQY	TRBJ2-5	TRBV10-3	TRBD2
ASSGEGLGEKLF	TRBJ1-4	TRBV5-1	.
ARAYTDTQY	TRBJ2-3	TRBV30	.
ASSIDRRVGELF	TRBJ2-2	TRBV19	.
ASSLKTGPEQY	TRBJ2-7	TRBV18	.
ASSQRLILTRTGGDFNTEAF	TRBJ1-1	TRBV4-2	TRBD1
ASSFDPRGEAF	TRBJ1-1	TRBV12-3/TRBV12-4	.
ASSPAVQETQY	TRBJ2-5	TRBV12-3/TRBV12-4	.
ASGLSQGGYT	TRBJ1-2	TRBV12-5	.
ASSQKDRGNYGYT	TRBJ1-2	TRBV14	TRBD1
ASSQDRTGEQPQH	TRBJ1-5	TRBV4-2	TRBD1